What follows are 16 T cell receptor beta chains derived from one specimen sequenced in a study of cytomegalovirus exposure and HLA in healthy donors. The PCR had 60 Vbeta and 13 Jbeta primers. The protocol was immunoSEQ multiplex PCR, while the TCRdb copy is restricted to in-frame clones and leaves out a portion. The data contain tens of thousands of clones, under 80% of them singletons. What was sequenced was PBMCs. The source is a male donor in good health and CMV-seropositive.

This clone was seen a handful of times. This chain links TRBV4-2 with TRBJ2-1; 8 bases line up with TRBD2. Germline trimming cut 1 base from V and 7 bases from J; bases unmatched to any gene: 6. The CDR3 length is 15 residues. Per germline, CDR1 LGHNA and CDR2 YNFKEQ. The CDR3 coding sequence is TGTGCCAGCAGCCAAGCGCTAGCGGGCCAGAATGAGCAGTTCTTC. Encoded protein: CASSQALAGQNEQFF.

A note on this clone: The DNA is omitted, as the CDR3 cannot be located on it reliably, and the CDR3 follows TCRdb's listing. The CDR3 here is CASSSSEASSYNSPLHF. This chain joins TRBV28 and TRBJ1-6. Germline CDR1 is MDHEN and CDR2 is SYDVKM. With termini counted, the CDR3 has 17 amino acids.

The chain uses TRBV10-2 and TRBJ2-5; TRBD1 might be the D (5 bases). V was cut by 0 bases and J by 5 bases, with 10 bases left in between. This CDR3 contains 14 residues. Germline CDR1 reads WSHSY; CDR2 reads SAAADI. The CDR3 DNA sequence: TGCGCCAGCAGTGAGTCGACAGCCTGGGAGACCCAGTACTTC. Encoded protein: CASSESTAWETQYF.

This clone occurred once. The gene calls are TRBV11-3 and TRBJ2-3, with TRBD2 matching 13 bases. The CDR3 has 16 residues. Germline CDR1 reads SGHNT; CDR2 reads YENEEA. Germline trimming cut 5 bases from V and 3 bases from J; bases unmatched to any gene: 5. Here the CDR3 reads CASSPGLAGITDTQYF. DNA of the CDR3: TGTGCCAGCAGCCCGGGACTAGCGGGGATTACAGATACGCAGTATTTT.

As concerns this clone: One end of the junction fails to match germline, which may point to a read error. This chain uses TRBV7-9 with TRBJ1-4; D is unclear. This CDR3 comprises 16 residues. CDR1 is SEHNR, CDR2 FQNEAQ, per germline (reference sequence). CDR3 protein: CSSSLGNQPSGEKLFF. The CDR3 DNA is TGTTCCAGCAGCTTAGGAAACCAACCCTCGGGTGAAAAACTGTTTTTT.

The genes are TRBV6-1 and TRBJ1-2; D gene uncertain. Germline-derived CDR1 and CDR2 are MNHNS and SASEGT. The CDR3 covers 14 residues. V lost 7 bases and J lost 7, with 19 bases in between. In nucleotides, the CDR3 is TGTGCCAGCACCATATCGGGAGGAGGCGGTGGCTACACCTTC. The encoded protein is CASTISGGGGGYTF.

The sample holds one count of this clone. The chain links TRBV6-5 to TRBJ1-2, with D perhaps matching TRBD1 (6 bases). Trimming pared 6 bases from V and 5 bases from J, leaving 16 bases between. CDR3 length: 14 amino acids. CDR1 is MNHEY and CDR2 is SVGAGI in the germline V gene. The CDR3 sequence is CASSRGGAGYGYTF. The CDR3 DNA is TGTGCCAGCAGCAGGGGAGGGGCAGGGTATGGCTACACCTTC.

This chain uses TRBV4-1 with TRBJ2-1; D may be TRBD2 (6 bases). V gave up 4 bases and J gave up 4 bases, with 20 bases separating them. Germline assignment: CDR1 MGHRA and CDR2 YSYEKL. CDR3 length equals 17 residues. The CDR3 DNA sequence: TGCGCCAGCAGCCTATTGGGTCGCGGTAGCGGTTACAATGAGCAGTTCTTC. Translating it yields CASSLLGRGSGYNEQFF.

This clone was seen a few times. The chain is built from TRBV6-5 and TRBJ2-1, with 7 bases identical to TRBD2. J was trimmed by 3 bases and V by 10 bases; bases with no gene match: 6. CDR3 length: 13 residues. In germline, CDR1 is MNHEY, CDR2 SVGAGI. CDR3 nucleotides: TGTGCCAAGAGAAGCGGGATCTACAATGAGCAGTTCTTC. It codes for CAKRSGIYNEQFF.

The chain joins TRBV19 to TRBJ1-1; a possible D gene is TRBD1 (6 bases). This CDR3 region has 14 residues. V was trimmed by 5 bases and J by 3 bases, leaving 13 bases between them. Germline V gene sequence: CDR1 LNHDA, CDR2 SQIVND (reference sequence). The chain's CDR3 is CASSLLTGYTEAFF. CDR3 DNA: TGTGCCAGTAGTCTACTGACAGGATACACTGAAGCTTTCTTT. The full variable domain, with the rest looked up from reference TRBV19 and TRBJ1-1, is DGGITQSPKYLFRKEGQNVTLSCEQNLNHDAMYWYRQDPGQGLRLIYYSQIVNDFQKGDIAEGYSVSREKKESFPLTVTSAQKNPTAFYLCASSLLTGYTEAFFGQGTRLTVV.

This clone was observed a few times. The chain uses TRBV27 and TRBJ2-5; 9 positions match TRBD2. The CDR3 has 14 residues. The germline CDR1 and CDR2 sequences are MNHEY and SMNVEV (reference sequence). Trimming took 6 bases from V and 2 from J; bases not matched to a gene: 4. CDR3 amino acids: CASSRGLAQETQYF. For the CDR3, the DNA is TGTGCCAGCAGCCGGGGACTAGCACAAGAGACCCAGTACTTC.

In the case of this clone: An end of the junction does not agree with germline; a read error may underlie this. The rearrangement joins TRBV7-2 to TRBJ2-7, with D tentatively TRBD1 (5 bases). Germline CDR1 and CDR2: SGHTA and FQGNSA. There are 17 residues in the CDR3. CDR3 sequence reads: CASSLVGRVKHSSEQYF. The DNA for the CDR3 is TGTGCCAGCAGCTTAGTGGGCAGGGTAAAACATTCCTCCGAGCAGTACTTC.

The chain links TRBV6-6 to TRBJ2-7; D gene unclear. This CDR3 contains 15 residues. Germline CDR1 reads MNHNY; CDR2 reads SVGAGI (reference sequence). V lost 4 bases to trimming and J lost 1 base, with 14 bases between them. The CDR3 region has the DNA TGTGCCAGCAGTTCCGGTCTCCCGAGATCCTACGAGCAGTACTTC. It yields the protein CASSSGLPRSYEQYF.

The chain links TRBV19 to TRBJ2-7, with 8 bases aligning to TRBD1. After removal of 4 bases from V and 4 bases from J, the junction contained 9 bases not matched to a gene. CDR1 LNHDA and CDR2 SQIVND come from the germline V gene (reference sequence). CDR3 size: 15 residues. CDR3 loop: CASSTGQGIRYEQYF. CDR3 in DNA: TGTGCCAGTAGTACCGGACAGGGAATACGATACGAGCAGTACTTC.

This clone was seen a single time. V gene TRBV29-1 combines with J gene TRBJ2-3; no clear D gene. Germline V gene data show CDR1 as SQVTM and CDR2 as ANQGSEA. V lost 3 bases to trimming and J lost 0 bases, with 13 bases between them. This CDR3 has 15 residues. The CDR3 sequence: CSVEDWMTSTDTQYF. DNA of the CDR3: TGCAGCGTTGAGGATTGGATGACTAGCACAGATACGCAGTATTTT.

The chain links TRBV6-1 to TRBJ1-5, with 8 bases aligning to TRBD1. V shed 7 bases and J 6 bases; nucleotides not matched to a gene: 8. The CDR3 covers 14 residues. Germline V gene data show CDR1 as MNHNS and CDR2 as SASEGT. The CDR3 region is CASMGRGQAQPQHF. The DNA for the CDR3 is TGTGCCAGCATGGGCAGGGGGCAGGCTCAGCCCCAGCATTTT.